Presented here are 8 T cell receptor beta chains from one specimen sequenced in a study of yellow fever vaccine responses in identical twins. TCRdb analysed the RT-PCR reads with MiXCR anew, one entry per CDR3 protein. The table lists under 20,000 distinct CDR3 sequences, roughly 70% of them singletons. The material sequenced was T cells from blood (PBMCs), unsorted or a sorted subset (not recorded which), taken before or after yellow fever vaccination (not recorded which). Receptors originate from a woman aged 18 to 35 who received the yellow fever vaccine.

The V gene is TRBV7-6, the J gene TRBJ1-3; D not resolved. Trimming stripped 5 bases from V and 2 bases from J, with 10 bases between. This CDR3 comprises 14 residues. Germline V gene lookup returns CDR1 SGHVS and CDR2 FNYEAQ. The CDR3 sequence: CASSPDPTGNTIYF. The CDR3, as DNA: TGTGCCAGCAGCCCCGATCCCACTGGAAACACCATATATTTT.

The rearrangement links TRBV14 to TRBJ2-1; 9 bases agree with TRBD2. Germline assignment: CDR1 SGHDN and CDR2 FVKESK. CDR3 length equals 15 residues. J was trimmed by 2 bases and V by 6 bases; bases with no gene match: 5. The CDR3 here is CASSLSGRTYNEQFF. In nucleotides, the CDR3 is TGTGCCAGCAGTCTTAGCGGGAGAACCTACAATGAGCAGTTCTTC.

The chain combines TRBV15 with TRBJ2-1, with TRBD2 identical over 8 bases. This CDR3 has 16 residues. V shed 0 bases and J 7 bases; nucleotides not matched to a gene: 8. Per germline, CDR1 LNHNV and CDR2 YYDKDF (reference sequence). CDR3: CATSRDSREGGNEQFF. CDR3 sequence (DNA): TGTGCCACCAGCAGAGATAGCCGGGAGGGCGGGAATGAGCAGTTCTTC.

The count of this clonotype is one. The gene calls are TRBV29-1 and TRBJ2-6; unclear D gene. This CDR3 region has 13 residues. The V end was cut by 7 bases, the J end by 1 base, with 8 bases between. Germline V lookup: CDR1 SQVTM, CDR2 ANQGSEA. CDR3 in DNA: TGCAGCGCCCTACAATCTGGGGCCAACGTCCTGACTTTC. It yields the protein CSALQSGANVLTF.

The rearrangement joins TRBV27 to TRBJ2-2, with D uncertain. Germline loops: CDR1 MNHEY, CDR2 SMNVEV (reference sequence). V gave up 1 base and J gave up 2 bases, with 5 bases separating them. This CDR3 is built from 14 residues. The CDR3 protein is CASSLLINTGELFF. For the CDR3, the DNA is TGTGCCAGCAGTTTATTGATTAACACCGGGGAGCTGTTTTTT.

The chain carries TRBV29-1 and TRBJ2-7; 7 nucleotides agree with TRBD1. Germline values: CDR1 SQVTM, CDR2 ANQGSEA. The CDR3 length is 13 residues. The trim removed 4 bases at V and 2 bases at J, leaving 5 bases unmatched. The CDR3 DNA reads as TGCAGCGTTGGTGGACAGGTACCCTACGAGCAGTACTTC. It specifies CSVGGQVPYEQYF.

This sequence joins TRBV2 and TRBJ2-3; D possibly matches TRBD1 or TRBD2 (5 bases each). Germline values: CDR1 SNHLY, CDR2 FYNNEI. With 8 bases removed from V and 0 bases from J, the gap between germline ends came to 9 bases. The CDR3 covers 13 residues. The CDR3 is CASERDSTDTQYF. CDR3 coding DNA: TGTGCCAGCGAACGGGACAGCACAGATACGCAGTATTTT.

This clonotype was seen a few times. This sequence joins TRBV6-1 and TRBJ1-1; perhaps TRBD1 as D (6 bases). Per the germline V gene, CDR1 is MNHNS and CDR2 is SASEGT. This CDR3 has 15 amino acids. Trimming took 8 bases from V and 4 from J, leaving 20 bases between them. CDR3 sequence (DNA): TGTGCCAGCCTCCGGAAATCAGGGGCTGGCACTGAAGCTTTCTTT. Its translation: CASLRKSGAGTEAFF.